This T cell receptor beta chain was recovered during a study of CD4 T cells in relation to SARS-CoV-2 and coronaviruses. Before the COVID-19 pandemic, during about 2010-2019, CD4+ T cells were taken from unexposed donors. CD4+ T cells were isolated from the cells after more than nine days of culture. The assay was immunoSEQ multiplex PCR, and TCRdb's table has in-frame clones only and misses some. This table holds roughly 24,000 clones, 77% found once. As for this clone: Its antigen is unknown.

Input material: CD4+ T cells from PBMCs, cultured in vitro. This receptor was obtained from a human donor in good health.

The DNA of the CDR3 is TGCGCCAGCAGCTCCGGACGGGGAATCGTCCCTAATGAGCAGTTCTTC. Translation: CASSSGRGIVPNEQFF. The chain uses TRBV5-1 and TRBJ2-1, with D possibly matching TRBD2 (5 bases). Germline CDR1 SGHRS, CDR2 YFSETQ. V was clipped by 3 bases and J by 7 bases, with 20 bases between them. CDR3 length equals 16 residues.